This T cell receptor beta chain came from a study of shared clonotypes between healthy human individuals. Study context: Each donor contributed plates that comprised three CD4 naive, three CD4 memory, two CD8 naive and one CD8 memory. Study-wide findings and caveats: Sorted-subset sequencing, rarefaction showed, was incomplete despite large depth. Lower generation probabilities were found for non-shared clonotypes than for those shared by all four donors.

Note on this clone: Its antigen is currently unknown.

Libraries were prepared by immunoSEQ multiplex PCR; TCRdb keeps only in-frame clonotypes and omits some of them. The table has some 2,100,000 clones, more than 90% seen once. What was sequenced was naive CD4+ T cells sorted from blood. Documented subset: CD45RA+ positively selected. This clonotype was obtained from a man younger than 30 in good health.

The CDR3 DNA is TGTGCCAGCAGTTCGGGACAGGGATTGGCCTATGGCTACACCTTC. It yields the protein CASSSGQGLAYGYTF. The chain recombines TRBV28 with TRBJ1-2, with 9 bases identical to TRBD1. V gave up 4 bases and J gave up 4 bases; unmatched junction bases: 7. This CDR3 has 15 amino acids. CDR1 and CDR2 (germline): MDHEN, SYDVKM.